The following is a TCR beta chain sequence with its context. The antigen is not known. The data were obtained in a study of beta chain features in type 1 diabetes. Expressed TCRB transcripts got sequenced, as all isolated RNA was reverse transcribed. Profiled with immunoSEQ multiplex PCR; TCRdb holds only in-frame clones, not every one. The table has fewer than 400,000 clones, 6.5% to 10% seen once; the top ten hold less than 0.45%. Study-wide findings and caveats: VDJ junctions sequenced from type 1 diabetes patients showed fewer insertions and more deletions.

Germline CDR1 is SGHAT and CDR2 is FQNNGV. The CDR3 spans 16 residues. J lost 5 bases, V lost 4 bases, and 10 bases had no gene match. This TCR was sampled from a woman under 30 in good health. V gene TRBV11-2 combines with J gene TRBJ2-5, with 10 bases that match TRBD2. The sample comprised central memory CD4+ T cells from blood. The CDR3 sequence is CASSSIGTSARETQYF. Here the CDR3 DNA reads TGTGCCAGCAGCTCCATTGGGACTAGCGCCCGCGAGACCCAGTACTTC.